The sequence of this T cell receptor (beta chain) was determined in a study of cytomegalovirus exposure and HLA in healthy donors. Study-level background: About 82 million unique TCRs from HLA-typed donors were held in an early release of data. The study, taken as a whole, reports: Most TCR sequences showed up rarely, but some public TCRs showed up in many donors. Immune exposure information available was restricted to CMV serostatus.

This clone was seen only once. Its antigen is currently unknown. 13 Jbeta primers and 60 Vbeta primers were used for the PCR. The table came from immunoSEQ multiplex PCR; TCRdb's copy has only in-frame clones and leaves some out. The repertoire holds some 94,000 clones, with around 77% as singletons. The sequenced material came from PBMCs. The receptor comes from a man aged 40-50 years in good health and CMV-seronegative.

The CDR3: CASSLKTGYQPQHF. The CDR3 coding sequence is TGTGCCAGCAGCCTCAAGACAGGGTATCAGCCCCAGCATTTT. The chain links TRBV7-8 to TRBJ1-5, with 7 bases fitting TRBD1. CDR1 is SGHVS, CDR2 FQNEAQ, per germline. With 5 bases clipped from V and 5 bases from J, the junction kept 6 bases outside the gene matches. The CDR3 contains 14 residues.